Detailed here is one TCR beta chain. Its antigen is undetermined. The PCR employed 60 Vbeta primers together with 13 Jbeta primers. Libraries were prepared by immunoSEQ multiplex PCR; TCRdb keeps only in-frame clonotypes and omits some of them. The sample holds tens of thousands of clones; approximately 72% are singletons and the top ten take about 9.1%. The source of the sample is a study of cytomegalovirus exposure and HLA in healthy donors. Overall study findings and caveats: Under in vitro conditions, three CMV-associated chains were confirmed as specific for CMV antigens.

The receptor's source is a woman aged 45-65 years in good health and CMV-seronegative. Specimen: PBMCs.

CDR3 in amino acids: CASSTGVNYGYTF. For the CDR3, the DNA is TGTGCCAGCAGCACAGGGGTTAACTATGGCTACACCTTC. The chain combines TRBV28 with TRBJ1-2, with TRBD1 matching 7 bases. Germline assignment: CDR1 MDHEN and CDR2 SYDVKM. The V and J ends lost 6 bases and 1 base, in that order; junction bases with no gene match: 2. CDR3 length: 13 residues.